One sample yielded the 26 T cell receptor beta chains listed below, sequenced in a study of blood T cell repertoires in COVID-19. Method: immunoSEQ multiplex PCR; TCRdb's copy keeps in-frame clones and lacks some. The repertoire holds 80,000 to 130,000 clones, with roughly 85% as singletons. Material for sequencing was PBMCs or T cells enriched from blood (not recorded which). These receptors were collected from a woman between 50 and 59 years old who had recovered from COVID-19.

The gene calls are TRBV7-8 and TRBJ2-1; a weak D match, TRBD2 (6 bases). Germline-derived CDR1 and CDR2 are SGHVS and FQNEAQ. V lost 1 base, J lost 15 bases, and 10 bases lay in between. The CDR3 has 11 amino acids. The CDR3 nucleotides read TGTGCCAGCAGCTTAGGCGGGAAGGGGTTCTTC. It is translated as CASSLGGKGFF.

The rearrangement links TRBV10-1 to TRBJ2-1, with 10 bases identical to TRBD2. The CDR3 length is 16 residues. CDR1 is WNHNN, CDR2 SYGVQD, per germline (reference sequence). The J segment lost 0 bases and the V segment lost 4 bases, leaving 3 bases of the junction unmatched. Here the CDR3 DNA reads TGCGCCAGCAGTGGGTCTAGCGGGAGCTCCTACAATGAGCAGTTCTTC. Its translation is CASSGSSGSSYNEQFF.

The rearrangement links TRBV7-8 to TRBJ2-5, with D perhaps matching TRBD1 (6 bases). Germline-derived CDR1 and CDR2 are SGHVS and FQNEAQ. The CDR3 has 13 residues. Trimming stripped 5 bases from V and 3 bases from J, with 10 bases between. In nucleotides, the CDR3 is TGTGCCAGCAGCCCACAGGGAAAAGAGACCCAGTACTTC. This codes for CASSPQGKETQYF.

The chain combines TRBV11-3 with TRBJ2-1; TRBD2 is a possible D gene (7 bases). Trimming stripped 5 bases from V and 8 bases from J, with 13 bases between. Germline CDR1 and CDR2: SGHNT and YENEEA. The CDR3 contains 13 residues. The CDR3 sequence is CASSRGASYEQFF. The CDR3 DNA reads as TGTGCCAGCAGCCGGGGGGCTAGCTATGAGCAGTTCTTC.

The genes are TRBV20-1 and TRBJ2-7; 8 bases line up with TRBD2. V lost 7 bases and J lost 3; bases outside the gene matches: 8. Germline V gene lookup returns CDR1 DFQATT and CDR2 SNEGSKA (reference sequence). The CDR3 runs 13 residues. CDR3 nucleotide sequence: TGCAGTGGTAGTACAGCGGGAGTCTACGAGCAGTACTTC. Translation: CSGSTAGVYEQYF.

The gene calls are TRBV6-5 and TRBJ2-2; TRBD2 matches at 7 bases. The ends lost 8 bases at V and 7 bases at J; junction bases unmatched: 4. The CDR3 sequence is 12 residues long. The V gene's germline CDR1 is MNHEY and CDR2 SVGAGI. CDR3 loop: CASCRGDGELFF. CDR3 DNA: TGTGCCAGCTGCCGGGGGGACGGGGAGCTGTTTTTT.

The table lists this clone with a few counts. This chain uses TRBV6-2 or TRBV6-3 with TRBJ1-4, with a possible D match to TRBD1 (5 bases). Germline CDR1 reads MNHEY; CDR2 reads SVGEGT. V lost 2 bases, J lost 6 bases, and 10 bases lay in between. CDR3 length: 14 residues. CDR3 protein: CASSYMGGDEKLFF. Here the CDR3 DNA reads TGTGCCAGCAGTTACATGGGAGGGGATGAAAAACTGTTTTTT.

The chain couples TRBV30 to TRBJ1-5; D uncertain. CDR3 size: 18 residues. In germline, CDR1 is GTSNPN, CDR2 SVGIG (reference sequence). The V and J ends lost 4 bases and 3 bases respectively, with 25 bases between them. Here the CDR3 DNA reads TGTGCCTGGATTGACCTTACCGGGGAGAAATCATTCAATCAGCCCCAGCATTTT. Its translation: CAWIDLTGEKSFNQPQHF.

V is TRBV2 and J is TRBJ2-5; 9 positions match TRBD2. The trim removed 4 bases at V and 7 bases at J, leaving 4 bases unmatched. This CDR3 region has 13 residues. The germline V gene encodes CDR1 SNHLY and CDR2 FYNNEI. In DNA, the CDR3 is TGTGCCAGCAGTGGGAATAGCGGGGGGACCCAGTACTTC. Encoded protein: CASSGNSGGTQYF.

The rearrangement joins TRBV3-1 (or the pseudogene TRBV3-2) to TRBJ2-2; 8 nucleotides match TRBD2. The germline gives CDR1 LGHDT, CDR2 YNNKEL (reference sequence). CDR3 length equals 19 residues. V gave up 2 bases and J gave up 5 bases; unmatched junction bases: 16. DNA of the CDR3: TGTGCCAGCAGCCAACAGGGACTAGTATCCCAACGGTGGACCGGGGAGCTGTTTTTT. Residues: CASSQQGLVSQRWTGELFF.

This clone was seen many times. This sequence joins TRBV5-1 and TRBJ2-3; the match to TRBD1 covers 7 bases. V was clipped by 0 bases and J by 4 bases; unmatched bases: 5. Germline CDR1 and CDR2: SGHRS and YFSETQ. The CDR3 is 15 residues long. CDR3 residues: CASSLAGQGADTQYF. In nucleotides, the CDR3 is TGCGCCAGCAGCTTGGCCGGGCAGGGGGCAGATACGCAGTATTTT. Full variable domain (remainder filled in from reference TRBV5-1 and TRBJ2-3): KAGVTQTPRYLIKTRGQQVTLSCSPISGHRSVSWYQQTPGQGLQFLFEYFSETQRNKGNFPGRFSGRQFSNSRSEMNVSTLELGDSALYLCASSLAGQGADTQYFGPGTRLTVL.

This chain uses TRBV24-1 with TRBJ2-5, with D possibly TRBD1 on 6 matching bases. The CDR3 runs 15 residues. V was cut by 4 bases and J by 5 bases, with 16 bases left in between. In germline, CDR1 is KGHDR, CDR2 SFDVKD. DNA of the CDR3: TGTGCCACCAGTGAGCCTGGACAGCCAGGGGAGACCCAGTACTTC. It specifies CATSEPGQPGETQYF.

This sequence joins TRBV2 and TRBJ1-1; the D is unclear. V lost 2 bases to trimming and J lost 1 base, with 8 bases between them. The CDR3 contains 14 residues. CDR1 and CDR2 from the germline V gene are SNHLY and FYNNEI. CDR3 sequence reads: CASSERRTNTEAFF. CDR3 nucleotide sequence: TGTGCCAGCAGTGAACGGAGGACGAACACTGAAGCTTTCTTT.

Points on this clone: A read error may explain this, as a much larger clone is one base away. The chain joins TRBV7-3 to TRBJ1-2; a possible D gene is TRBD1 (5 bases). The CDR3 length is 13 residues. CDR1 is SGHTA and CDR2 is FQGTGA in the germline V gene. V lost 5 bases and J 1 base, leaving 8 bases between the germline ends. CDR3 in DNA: TGTGCCAGCAGCCCTCAGGGTAACTATGGCTACACCTTC. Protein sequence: CASSPQGNYGYTF.

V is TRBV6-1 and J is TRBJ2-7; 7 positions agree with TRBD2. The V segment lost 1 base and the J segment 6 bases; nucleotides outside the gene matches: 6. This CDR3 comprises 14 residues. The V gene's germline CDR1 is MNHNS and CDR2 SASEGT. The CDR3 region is CASSEERTRGEQYF. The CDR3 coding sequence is TGTGCCAGCAGTGAAGAACGGACTAGAGGCGAGCAGTACTTC.

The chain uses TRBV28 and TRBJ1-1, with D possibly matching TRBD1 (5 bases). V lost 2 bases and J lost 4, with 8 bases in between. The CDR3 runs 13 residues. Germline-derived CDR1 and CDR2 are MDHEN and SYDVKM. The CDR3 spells CASSLGGVTEAFF. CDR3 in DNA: TGTGCCAGCAGTTTAGGAGGGGTCACTGAAGCTTTCTTT.

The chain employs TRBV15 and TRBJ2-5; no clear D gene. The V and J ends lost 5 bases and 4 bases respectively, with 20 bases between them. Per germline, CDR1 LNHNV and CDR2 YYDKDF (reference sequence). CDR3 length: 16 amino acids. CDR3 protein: CATSPDTLSGRETQYF. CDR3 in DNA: TGTGCCACCAGCCCCGACACCCTGAGTGGCCGAGAGACCCAGTACTTC.

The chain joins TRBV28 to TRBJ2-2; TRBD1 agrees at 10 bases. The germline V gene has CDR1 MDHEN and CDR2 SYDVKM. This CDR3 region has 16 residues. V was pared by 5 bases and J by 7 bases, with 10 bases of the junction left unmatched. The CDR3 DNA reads TGTGCCAGCAGTCCTACTAAGGGACAGGGGTTCGGGGAGCTGTTTTTT. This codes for CASSPTKGQGFGELFF.

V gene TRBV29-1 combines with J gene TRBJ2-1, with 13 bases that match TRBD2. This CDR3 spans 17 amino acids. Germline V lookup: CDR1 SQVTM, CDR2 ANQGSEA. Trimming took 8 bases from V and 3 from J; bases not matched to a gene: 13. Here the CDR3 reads CSYLRTSGRSVYNEQFF. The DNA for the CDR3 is TGCAGCTACCTACGGACTAGCGGGAGATCGGTCTACAATGAGCAGTTCTTC.

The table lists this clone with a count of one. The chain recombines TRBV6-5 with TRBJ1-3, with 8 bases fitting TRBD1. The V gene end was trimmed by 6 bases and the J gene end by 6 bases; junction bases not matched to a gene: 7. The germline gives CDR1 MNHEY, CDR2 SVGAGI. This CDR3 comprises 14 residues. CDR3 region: CASRPDRVVNTIYF. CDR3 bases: TGTGCCAGCAGACCGGACAGGGTAGTAAACACCATATATTTT.

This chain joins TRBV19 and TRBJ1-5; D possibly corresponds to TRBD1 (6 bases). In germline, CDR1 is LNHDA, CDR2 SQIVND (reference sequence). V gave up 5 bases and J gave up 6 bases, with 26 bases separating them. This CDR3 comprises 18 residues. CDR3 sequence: CASSPKSIWTVVSQPQHF. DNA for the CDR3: TGTGCCAGTAGTCCGAAGTCTATCTGGACAGTTGTGAGTCAGCCCCAGCATTTT.

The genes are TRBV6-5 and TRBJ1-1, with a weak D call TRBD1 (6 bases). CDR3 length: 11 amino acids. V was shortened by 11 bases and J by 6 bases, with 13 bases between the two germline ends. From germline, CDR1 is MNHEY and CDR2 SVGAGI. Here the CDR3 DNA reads TGTGCCCACGCGAGGGGGTCTGAAGCTTTCTTT. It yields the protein CAHARGSEAFF.

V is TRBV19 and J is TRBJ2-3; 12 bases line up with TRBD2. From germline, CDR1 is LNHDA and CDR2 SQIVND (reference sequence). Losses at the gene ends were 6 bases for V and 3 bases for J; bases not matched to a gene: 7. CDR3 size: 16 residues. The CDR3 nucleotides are TGTGCCAGTAGGCTTAAAGGGACTAGCGGGACAGATACGCAGTATTTT. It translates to CASRLKGTSGTDTQYF. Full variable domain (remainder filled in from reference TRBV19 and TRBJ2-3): DGGITQSPKYLFRKEGQNVTLSCEQNLNHDAMYWYRQDPGQGLRLIYYSQIVNDFQKGDIAEGYSVSREKKESFPLTVTSAQKNPTAFYLCASRLKGTSGTDTQYFGPGTRLTVL.

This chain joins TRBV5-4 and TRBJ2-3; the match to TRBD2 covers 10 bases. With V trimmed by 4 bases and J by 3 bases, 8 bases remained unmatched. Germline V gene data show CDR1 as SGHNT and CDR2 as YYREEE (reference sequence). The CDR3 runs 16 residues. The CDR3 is CASSLEASGGTDTQYF. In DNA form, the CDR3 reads TGTGCCAGCAGCCTGGAGGCTAGCGGGGGAACAGATACGCAGTATTTT.

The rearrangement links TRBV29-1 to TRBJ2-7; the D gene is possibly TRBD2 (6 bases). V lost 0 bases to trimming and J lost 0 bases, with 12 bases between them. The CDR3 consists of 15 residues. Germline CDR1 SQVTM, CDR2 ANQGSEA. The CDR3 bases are TGCAGCGTTGAAGAGGGGGGATACAGCTCCTACGAGCAGTACTTC. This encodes CSVEEGGYSSYEQYF.

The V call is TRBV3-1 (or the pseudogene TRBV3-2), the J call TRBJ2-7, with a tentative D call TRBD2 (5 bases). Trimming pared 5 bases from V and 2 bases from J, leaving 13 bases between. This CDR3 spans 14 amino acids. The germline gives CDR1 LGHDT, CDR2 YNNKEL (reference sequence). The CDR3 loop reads CASSRASGAYEQYF. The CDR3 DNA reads TGTGCCAGCAGCAGGGCCAGCGGTGCCTACGAGCAGTACTTC.